This T cell receptor (beta chain) was sequenced in a study of T cell responses to AZD1222 COVID-19 vaccine. Study conclusions and caveats: Only 5 or 6 AZD1222 recipients tested seropositive at baseline. Clonal diversity was possibly underestimated, and white British individuals and females predominated among donors. Across the whole spike, CD4 TCRs peaked at regions 160-218 and 743-854. Elevations in Spike-specific TCR breadth and depth followed administration of two AZD1222 doses.

CDR1 is SNHLY and CDR2 is FYNNEI in the germline V gene. The CDR3 loop spans 13 amino acids. Unmatched junction bases numbered 8, after V lost 7 bases and J lost 6 bases. Profiling relied on immunoSEQ multiplex PCR, and the TCRdb table lists in-frame clones only, not all of them. Here the sample spans about 140,000 clones, nearly 95% being singletons. About this clone: The target antigen is unknown.

The input for sequencing was peripheral blood, taken on day 0 of AZD1222 vaccination. The TCR sequence derives from an adult in good health. J is TRBJ1-2 and V is TRBV2; 7 nucleotides agree with TRBD1. In DNA, the CDR3 is TGTGCCAGCAATAGACAGGGAGGTCATGGCTACACCTTC. It specifies CASNRQGGHGYTF.